The 18 T cell receptor beta chains below were found in one sample sequenced in a study of Ad26.COV2.S vaccination and SARS-CoV-2 variants. The table came from immunoSEQ multiplex PCR; TCRdb's copy has only in-frame clones and leaves some out. The sample has over 85,000 clones, under 90% seen once. Here the sequenced sample was peripheral blood, taken after recovery from COVID-19. These receptors were taken from a human donor who had recovered from COVID-19.

This clone was counted only a few times. The chain carries TRBV4-3 and TRBJ2-3, with D uncertain. The length of the CDR3 is 13 residues. The germline V and J ends were trimmed by 0 bases and 4 bases, with 5 bases remaining between them. Germline-derived CDR1 and CDR2 are LGHNA and YSLEER. The CDR3 DNA is TGCGCCAGCAGCCAAGATTTCTCAGATACGCAGTATTTT. This gives the protein CASSQDFSDTQYF.

The chain carries TRBV27 and TRBJ2-3; unclear D gene. Looked up from germline, CDR1 is MNHEY and CDR2 is SMNVEV (reference sequence). The CDR3 sequence is 13 residues long. V was pared by 10 bases and J by 6 bases, with 17 bases between. The DNA of the CDR3 is TGTGCCACGGGTAGCAAATCAACCGATACGCAGTATTTT. This gives the protein CATGSKSTDTQYF.

The V and J genes are TRBV10-3 and TRBJ2-2; TRBD2 matches at 7 bases. V shed 2 bases, J shed 4 bases, and the junction held 7 bases outside the gene matches. Germline lookup yields CDR1 ENHRY and CDR2 SYGVKD. CDR3 length: 16 amino acids. In DNA, the CDR3 is TGTGCCATCAGTGAGCGGCGGGAGCGGGCCACCGGGGAGCTGTTTTTT. Translated: CAISERRERATGELFF.

This clone is a singleton in its sample. The chain is built from TRBV29-1 and TRBJ2-5, with TRBD2 identical over 8 bases. This CDR3 comprises 13 residues. CDR1 is SQVTM, CDR2 ANQGSEA, per germline. V lost 2 bases and J lost 4; bases outside the gene matches: 3. As DNA, the CDR3 is TGCAGCGTTGAAAAAGCGGGAGCAGAGACCCAGTACTTC. This gives the protein CSVEKAGAETQYF.

The chain combines TRBV5-6 with TRBJ2-7; 14 bases are a match to TRBD2. CDR1 SGHDT and CDR2 YYEEEE come from the germline V gene. The CDR3 has 15 residues. With V trimmed by 4 bases and J by 6 bases, 6 bases remained unmatched. CDR3 nucleotide sequence: TGTGCCAGCAGCGGGGGACTAGCGGGGGCCCCCGAGCAGTACTTC. It is translated as CASSGGLAGAPEQYF.

This chain uses TRBV6-5 with TRBJ1-2; no clear D. This CDR3 is built from 11 residues. V was clipped by 7 bases and J by 3 bases, with 6 bases between them. The germline V gene encodes CDR1 MNHEY and CDR2 SVGAGI. For the CDR3, the DNA is TGTGCCAGCATGAGGGACTATGGCTACACCTTC. Encoded protein: CASMRDYGYTF.

The rearrangement links TRBV24-1 to TRBJ2-3; possibly TRBD1 for D (6 bases). This CDR3 comprises 14 residues. V was shortened by 5 bases and J by 1 base, with 9 bases between the two germline ends. Germline V gene data show CDR1 as KGHDR and CDR2 as SFDVKD. The CDR3: CATSGRGGTDTQYF. The CDR3 DNA reads TGTGCCACCAGTGGCAGGGGCGGCACAGATACGCAGTATTTT.

The chain joins TRBV7-6 to TRBJ2-7; TRBD2 is a possible D gene (6 bases). V lost 5 bases to trimming and J lost 3 bases, with 17 bases between them. Looked up from germline, CDR1 is SGHVS and CDR2 is FNYEAQ. The CDR3 length is 15 residues. This CDR3 reads CASSPTPRRGYEQYF. As DNA, the CDR3 is TGTGCCAGCAGCCCAACCCCCCGGCGGGGCTACGAGCAGTACTTC.

The chain is built from TRBV10-3 and TRBJ1-6; D is ambiguous. The V end was cut by 4 bases, the J end by 4 bases, with 8 bases between. Germline CDR1 reads ENHRY; CDR2 reads SYGVKD. CDR3 length equals 14 residues. CDR3 sequence reads: CAISVTDYNSPLHF. The CDR3 DNA reads TGTGCCATCAGTGTCACTGATTATAATTCACCCCTCCACTTT.

The chain employs TRBV24-1 and TRBJ2-1; D gene ambiguous. Germline CDR1 is KGHDR and CDR2 is SFDVKD. CDR3 length: 18 amino acids. The V and J ends lost 3 bases and 1 base respectively, with 18 bases between them. CDR3 nucleotide sequence: TGTGCCACCAGTGATGCCGCCGCCGTAGCACCTTCCTACAATGAGCAGTTCTTC. This gives the protein CATSDAAAVAPSYNEQFF.

The genes are TRBV28 and TRBJ1-2; possibly TRBD1 for D (6 bases). V shed 5 bases and J shed 5 bases, with 15 bases lying between them. CDR3 length: 14 residues. Germline loops: CDR1 MDHEN, CDR2 SYDVKM. CDR3 sequence (DNA): TGTGCCAGCAGTCTCCGGACAGCAAGATATGGCTACACCTTC. This translates into CASSLRTARYGYTF.

The chain combines TRBV4-1 with TRBJ2-7, with D possibly TRBD1 on 6 matching bases. Between the trimmed V and J ends, which lost 1 base and 3 bases, there was a span of 10 bases. Germline CDR1 and CDR2: MGHRA and YSYEKL. The CDR3 contains 14 residues. The CDR3 nucleotides are TGCGCCAGCAGCCAAGCCGGGACACTCTACGAGCAGTACTTC. Translation: CASSQAGTLYEQYF.

CDR3 region: CASSHRKRSQRVRYGYTF. Written as DNA, the CDR3 is TGTGCCAGCAGCCACCGCAAACGTAGTCAGAGGGTTCGATATGGCTACACCTTC. This chain links TRBV3-1 (or the pseudogene TRBV3-2) with TRBJ1-2; D not resolved. CDR1 and CDR2 from the germline V gene are LGHDT and YNNKEL (reference sequence). V was shortened by 3 bases and J by 5 bases, with 25 bases between the two germline ends. CDR3 size: 18 residues.

The gene calls are TRBV10-3 and TRBJ2-1; 7 bases agree with TRBD2. Germline V gene lookup returns CDR1 ENHRY and CDR2 SYGVKD. The V gene end was trimmed by 7 bases and the J gene end by 3 bases; junction bases not matched to a gene: 12. The CDR3 is 16 residues long. The CDR3 loop reads CAIIPIERGDYNEQFF. The CDR3 coding sequence is TGTGCCATCATCCCGATTGAACGGGGGGACTACAATGAGCAGTTCTTC.

V is TRBV28 and J is TRBJ1-2, with 12 nucleotides matching TRBD1. V lost 6 bases and J lost 1; bases outside the gene matches: 9. Germline loops: CDR1 MDHEN, CDR2 SYDVKM. This CDR3 is built from 17 residues. In nucleotides, the CDR3 is TGTGCCAGCAGCCTCCTGGGACAGGGGGCTTTTAACTATGGCTACACCTTC. Protein product: CASSLLGQGAFNYGYTF.

The chain couples TRBV28 to TRBJ2-7, with TRBD1 matching over 7 bases. Germline lookup yields CDR1 MDHEN and CDR2 SYDVKM. J was trimmed by 2 bases and V by 7 bases; bases with no gene match: 20. This CDR3 comprises 18 residues. CDR3 region: CASTSIYGEYRGTYEQYF. CDR3 in DNA: TGTGCCAGCACGTCTATATATGGGGAATACAGGGGAACCTACGAGCAGTACTTC.

The genes are TRBV5-1 and TRBJ1-1; D perhaps matches TRBD1 (5 bases). Trimming left V 3 bases short and J 2 bases short, with 11 bases between. The CDR3 is 14 amino acids. Germline V gene data show CDR1 as SGHRS and CDR2 as YFSETQ. The DNA for the CDR3 is TGCGCCAGCAGCTGGCCGGGGGGAAACACTGAAGCTTTCTTT. Translation gives CASSWPGGNTEAFF.

Points on this clone: The sample contains more than one DNA sequence encoding this CDR3. CDR3 in DNA: TGTGCCAGCAGCTTAGTCGGCACTAACTATGGCTACACCTTC. Its translation is CASSLVGTNYGYTF. The rearrangement links TRBV7-2 to TRBJ1-2; D is unresolved. Germline V CDR1 and CDR2: SGHTA, FQGNSA. CDR3 size: 14 residues. Trimming cost V 1 base and J 0 bases, with 6 bases left between them.